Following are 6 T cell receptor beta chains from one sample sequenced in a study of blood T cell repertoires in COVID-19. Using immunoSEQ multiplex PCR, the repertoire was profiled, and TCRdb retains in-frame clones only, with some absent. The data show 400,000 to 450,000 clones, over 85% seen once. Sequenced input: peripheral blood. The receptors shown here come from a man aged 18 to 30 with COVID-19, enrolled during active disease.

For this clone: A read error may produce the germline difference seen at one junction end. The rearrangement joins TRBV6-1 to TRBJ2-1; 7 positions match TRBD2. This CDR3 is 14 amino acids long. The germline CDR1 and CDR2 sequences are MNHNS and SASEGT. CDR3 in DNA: TGTGCCAGCAGGGAAGGTAGCGGGCACCTAATTCGGTTCTTC. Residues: CASREGSGHLIRFF.

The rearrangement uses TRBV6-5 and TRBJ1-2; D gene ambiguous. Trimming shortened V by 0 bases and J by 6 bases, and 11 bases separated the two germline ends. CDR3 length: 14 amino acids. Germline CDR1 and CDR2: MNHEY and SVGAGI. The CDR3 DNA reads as TGTGCCAGCAGTTACTCGACGGCCGGGGATGGCTACACCTTC. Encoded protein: CASSYSTAGDGYTF.

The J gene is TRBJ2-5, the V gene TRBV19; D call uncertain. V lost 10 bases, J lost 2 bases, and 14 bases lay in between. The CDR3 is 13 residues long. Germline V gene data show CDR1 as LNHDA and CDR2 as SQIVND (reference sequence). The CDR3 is CATRKITQETQYF. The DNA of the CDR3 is TGTGCCACCCGCAAGATTACTCAAGAGACCCAGTACTTC.

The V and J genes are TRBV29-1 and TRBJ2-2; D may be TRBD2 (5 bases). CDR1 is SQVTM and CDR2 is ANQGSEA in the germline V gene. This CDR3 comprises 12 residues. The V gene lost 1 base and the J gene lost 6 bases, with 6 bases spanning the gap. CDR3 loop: CSVEGRAGELFF. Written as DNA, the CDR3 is TGCAGCGTTGAAGGGCGGGCCGGGGAGCTGTTTTTT.

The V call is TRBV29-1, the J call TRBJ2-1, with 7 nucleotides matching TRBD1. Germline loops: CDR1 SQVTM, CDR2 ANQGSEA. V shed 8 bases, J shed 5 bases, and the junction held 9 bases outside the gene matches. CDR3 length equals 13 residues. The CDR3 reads CSLEGARNNEQFF. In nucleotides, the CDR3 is TGCAGCCTAGAGGGGGCTCGTAACAATGAGCAGTTCTTC.

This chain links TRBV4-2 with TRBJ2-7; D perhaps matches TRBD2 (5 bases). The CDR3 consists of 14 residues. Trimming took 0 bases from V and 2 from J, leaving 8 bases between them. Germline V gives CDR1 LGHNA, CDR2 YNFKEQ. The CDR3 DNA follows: TGTGCCAGCAGCCAAGATGCTAGCACCTACGAGCAGTACTTC. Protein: CASSQDASTYEQYF.